This T cell receptor (beta chain) is drawn from a study of early stage breast cancer tumors. Overall study: About eight ER+/PR+/HER2- tumors were invasive ductal; a few were invasive lobular. Roughly 9.6-fold was the mean read coverage per sample. Broader study findings: Tumors had approximately 2.5-fold higher T cell density and higher clonality than adjacent normal breast tissue. Functional markers like CD4, CD8 and FOXP3 were missed in bulk sequencing.

Comments on this clone: Antigen: not known.

Deletions cut 4 bases from V and 5 bases from J, with 5 bases between. The germline V gene has CDR1 SGHAT and CDR2 FQNNGV. This CDR3 spans 11 amino acids. Only in-frame clones appear in the TCRdb table, and some are missing; sequencing was by immunoSEQ multiplex PCR. The data contain around 28,000 clones, roughly 81% of them singletons. The chain is built from TRBV11-2 and TRBJ2-5; D tentatively fits TRBD1 or TRBD2 (5 bases each). Sequencing was performed on breast tumor tissue. The sequence came from a person aged 25 to 40 with breast cancer. CDR3 nucleotides: TGTGCCAGCAGCTGGGGGGAGACCCAGTACTTC. As protein: CASSWGETQYF.